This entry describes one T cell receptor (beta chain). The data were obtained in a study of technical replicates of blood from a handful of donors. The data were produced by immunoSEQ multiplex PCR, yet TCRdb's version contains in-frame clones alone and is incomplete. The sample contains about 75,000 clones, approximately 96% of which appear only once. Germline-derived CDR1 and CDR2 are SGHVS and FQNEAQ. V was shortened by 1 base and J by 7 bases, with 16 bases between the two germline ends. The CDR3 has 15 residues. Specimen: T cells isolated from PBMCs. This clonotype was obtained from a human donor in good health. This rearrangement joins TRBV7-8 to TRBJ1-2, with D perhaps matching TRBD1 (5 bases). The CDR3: CASSLVSGGGLGYTF. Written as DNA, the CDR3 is TGTGCCAGCAGCTTAGTGTCCGGGGGGGGTCTTGGCTACACCTTC.